The rows below give T cell receptor beta chains drawn from one sample of a study of blood T cell repertoires in COVID-19. The data were produced by immunoSEQ multiplex PCR, yet TCRdb's version contains in-frame clones alone and is incomplete. The sample gives about 220,000 clones, approximately 85% of which show up once; about 2.5% is in the top ten. Material: peripheral blood. The receptors stem from a woman in her 70s with COVID-19, enrolled during active disease. Both conserved end residues are part of each CDR3. Each record gives: V gene, clone size, J gene, D gene, CDR3 DNA, CDR3 protein. D genes are given only for firm matches. The size field is filled for only some rows; it gives once, few, many or a size class.

V gene: TRBV6-6
clone size: .
J gene: TRBJ1-1
D gene: TRBD1
CDR3 DNA: TGTGCCAGCAGTTGGGGGACAGCTTTGAACACTGAAGCTTTCTTT
CDR3 protein: CASSWGTALNTEAFF

V gene: TRBV12-3/TRBV12-4
clone size: .
J gene: TRBJ2-7
D gene: .
CDR3 DNA: TGTGCCAGCAGTAACGGGAACCTCTACGAGCAGTACTTC
CDR3 protein: CASSNGNLYEQYF

V gene: TRBV24-1
clone size: .
J gene: TRBJ1-1
D gene: TRBD1
CDR3 DNA: TGTGCCACCAGTAAAGGACAGGGTACTGAAGCTTTCTTT
CDR3 protein: CATSKGQGTEAFF

V gene: TRBV29-1
clone size: .
J gene: TRBJ2-6
D gene: .
CDR3 DNA: TGCAGCGTTGAAGGGACATCGGGGGCCAACGTCCTGACTTTC
CDR3 protein: CSVEGTSGANVLTF

V gene: TRBV9
clone size: once
J gene: TRBJ2-1
D gene: TRBD2
CDR3 DNA: TGTGCCAGCAGCGTAGGGACTAGCGGATACCGCTCCTACAATGAGCAGTTCTTC
CDR3 protein: CASSVGTSGYRSYNEQFF

V gene: TRBV7-3
clone size: .
J gene: TRBJ2-1
D gene: .
CDR3 DNA: TGTGCCAGCAGCCTACAGCAGCCTGATTACAATGAGCAGTTCTTC
CDR3 protein: CASSLQQPDYNEQFF

V gene: TRBV19
clone size: .
J gene: TRBJ1-2
D gene: .
CDR3 DNA: TGTGCCAGTAGCGTGACAGGAGACTATTGGGTCACCTTC
CDR3 protein: CASSVTGDYWVTF

V gene: TRBV7-9
clone size: .
J gene: TRBJ1-2
D gene: TRBD1
CDR3 DNA: TGTGCCAGCAGCGACAGGGGAGGCTATGGCTACACCTTC
CDR3 protein: CASSDRGGYGYTF

V gene: TRBV18
clone size: .
J gene: TRBJ1-2
D gene: TRBD1
CDR3 DNA: TGTGCCAGCTCTCCAAGGGGACAGGGGGACGGCTACACCTTC
CDR3 protein: CASSPRGQGDGYTF

V gene: TRBV7-2
clone size: .
J gene: TRBJ1-2
D gene: .
CDR3 DNA: TGTGCCAGCAGCTTATCCTATAGTCAGGGGAACTATGGCTACACCTTC
CDR3 protein: CASSLSYSQGNYGYTF

V gene: TRBV19
clone size: .
J gene: TRBJ1-2
D gene: .
CDR3 DNA: TGTGCCAGTAGTATTCCGCGGGGCGAGGGCTACACCTTC
CDR3 protein: CASSIPRGEGYTF

V gene: TRBV5-1
clone size: .
J gene: TRBJ1-1
D gene: .
CDR3 DNA: TGCGCCAGCACCAAGGACAATGAAGCTTTCTTT
CDR3 protein: CASTKDNEAFF

V gene: TRBV6-6
clone size: .
J gene: TRBJ2-4
D gene: TRBD1
CDR3 DNA: TGTGCCAGCAGTCTTCGACAGGGGGCGGATTTCTTCCTACCAGCCAAAAACATTCAGTACTTC
CDR3 protein: CASSLRQGADFFLPAKNIQYF

V gene: TRBV15
clone size: .
J gene: TRBJ2-1
D gene: .
CDR3 DNA: TGTGCCACCAGCAAACGATCTACAGGGTTGAATGAGCAGTTCTTC
CDR3 protein: CATSKRSTGLNEQFF

V gene: TRBV11-2
clone size: .
J gene: TRBJ1-1
D gene: .
CDR3 DNA: TGTGCCAGCAGCCTTCTCAGCACTGAAGCTTTCTTT
CDR3 protein: CASSLLSTEAFF

V gene: TRBV6-2/TRBV6-3
clone size: .
J gene: TRBJ2-6
D gene: .
CDR3 DNA: TGTGCCAGCAGTCTATCTGGGGCCAACGTCCTGACTTTC
CDR3 protein: CASSLSGANVLTF

V gene: TRBV6-5
clone size: .
J gene: TRBJ1-2
D gene: .
CDR3 DNA: TGTGCCAGCAGTTACTCGAAACAGAACTATGGCTACACCTTC
CDR3 protein: CASSYSKQNYGYTF

V gene: TRBV7-3
clone size: .
J gene: TRBJ2-3
D gene: TRBD2
CDR3 DNA: TGTGCCAGCAGCCCTCTAGCGGGGGGCACAGATACGCAGTATTTT
CDR3 protein: CASSPLAGGTDTQYF

V gene: TRBV11-3
clone size: .
J gene: TRBJ1-2
D gene: .
CDR3 DNA: TGTGCCAGCAGCCCAAGCCCCGACAGCTATGGCTACACCTTC
CDR3 protein: CASSPSPDSYGYTF

V gene: TRBV12-5
clone size: .
J gene: TRBJ2-7
D gene: TRBD1
CDR3 DNA: TGTGCTAGTGGTTTGGGGGACAGGGTCTCCTACGAGCAGTACTTC
CDR3 protein: CASGLGDRVSYEQYF

V gene: TRBV12-1
clone size: .
J gene: TRBJ2-1
D gene: .
CDR3 DNA: TGTGCCAGCAGCTTTAGGGGTGAGGCGGTCCCATACAATGAGCAGTTCTTC
CDR3 protein: CASSFRGEAVPYNEQFF

V gene: TRBV4-3
clone size: .
J gene: TRBJ2-7
D gene: TRBD2
CDR3 DNA: TGCGCCAGCAGCCAAGAGCAAGCTAGCGGCTACGAGCAGTACTTC
CDR3 protein: CASSQEQASGYEQYF

V gene: TRBV7-2
clone size: .
J gene: TRBJ2-7
D gene: TRBD2
CDR3 DNA: TGTGCCAGCAGCGTAAGCGGGGGCTCCTACGAGCAGTACTTC
CDR3 protein: CASSVSGGSYEQYF

V gene: TRBV6-5
clone size: .
J gene: TRBJ2-1
D gene: .
CDR3 DNA: TGTGCCAGCAGTCTGTACAATGAGCAGTTCTTC
CDR3 protein: CASSLYNEQFF

V gene: TRBV7-3
clone size: .
J gene: TRBJ1-2
D gene: .
CDR3 DNA: TGTGCCAGCAGCGCAACACAGGGAATTGGCTACACCTTC
CDR3 protein: CASSATQGIGYTF

V gene: TRBV19
clone size: .
J gene: TRBJ2-2
D gene: .
CDR3 DNA: TGTGCCAGTAGACAGGTTGCGAACACCGGGGAGCTGTTTTTT
CDR3 protein: CASRQVANTGELFF

V gene: TRBV15
clone size: .
J gene: TRBJ2-7
D gene: TRBD2
CDR3 DNA: TGTGCCACCAGCCCCCCTCGCGCTAGCGGGAGGTACGAGCAGTACTTC
CDR3 protein: CATSPPRASGRYEQYF

V gene: TRBV7-9
clone size: .
J gene: TRBJ2-1
D gene: .
CDR3 DNA: TGTGCCAGCAGCTTCTCAGGAATGAATGAGCAGTTCTTC
CDR3 protein: CASSFSGMNEQFF

V gene: TRBV2
clone size: .
J gene: TRBJ1-1
D gene: .
CDR3 DNA: TGTGCCAGCACGGTAACGAACACTGAAGCTTTCTTT
CDR3 protein: CASTVTNTEAFF

V gene: TRBV7-8
clone size: .
J gene: TRBJ2-1
D gene: TRBD2
CDR3 DNA: TGTGCCAGCAGCTTAGGGGCGGGAGTATTCCAGTTCTTC
CDR3 protein: CASSLGAGVFQFF

V gene: TRBV14
clone size: .
J gene: TRBJ2-3
D gene: .
CDR3 DNA: TGTGCCAGCAGCCAAGACGTGCAGGGGCAGCAGTATTTT
CDR3 protein: CASSQDVQGQQYF

V gene: TRBV27
clone size: .
J gene: TRBJ1-3
D gene: .
CDR3 DNA: TGTGCCAGCAGTTCGACCGGTGAACAAAGGACGGGGATTTTTTTT
CDR3 protein: CASSSTGEQRTGIFF

V gene: TRBV28
clone size: .
J gene: TRBJ1-5
D gene: .
CDR3 DNA: TGTGCCACCGACCGACCCTCGACAGTTTATAGCAATCAGCCCCAGCATTTT
CDR3 protein: CATDRPSTVYSNQPQHF

V gene: TRBV30
clone size: .
J gene: TRBJ2-7
D gene: .
CDR3 DNA: TGTGCCTGGAGTGGGGGAGTCGAGCAGTACTTC
CDR3 protein: CAWSGGVEQYF

V gene: TRBV7-3
clone size: .
J gene: TRBJ1-2
D gene: .
CDR3 DNA: TGTGCCAGCAGCTTAAAGGACAGCCTGGGTTTGGGCTACACCTTC
CDR3 protein: CASSLKDSLGLGYTF

V gene: TRBV5-5
clone size: .
J gene: TRBJ1-1
D gene: TRBD1
CDR3 DNA: TGTGCCAGCAGCTGGGACAGACACACTGAAGCTTTCTTT
CDR3 protein: CASSWDRHTEAFF

V gene: TRBV6-6
clone size: .
J gene: TRBJ1-3
D gene: TRBD1
CDR3 DNA: TGTGCCAGCAGGGGAGGACAGGGGAACACCATATATTTT
CDR3 protein: CASRGGQGNTIYF

V gene: TRBV14
clone size: .
J gene: TRBJ2-7
D gene: .
CDR3 DNA: TGTGCCAGCAGCCAAGATATGGGACAACTAGGGGACGAGCAGTACTTC
CDR3 protein: CASSQDMGQLGDEQYF

V gene: TRBV29-1
clone size: .
J gene: TRBJ1-2
D gene: TRBD1
CDR3 DNA: TGCAGCGCCCTCCAGGGGGGCTCTCGCGGCTACACCTTC
CDR3 protein: CSALQGGSRGYTF

V gene: TRBV19
clone size: .
J gene: TRBJ1-3
D gene: TRBD1
CDR3 DNA: TGTGCCAGTAGTACGGACAGGGGAAACACCATATATTTT
CDR3 protein: CASSTDRGNTIYF

V gene: TRBV9
clone size: .
J gene: TRBJ2-1
D gene: .
CDR3 DNA: TGTGCCAGCAGCGGTTTAGGGGATGTCTACAATGAGCAGTTCTTC
CDR3 protein: CASSGLGDVYNEQFF

V gene: TRBV6-4
clone size: few
J gene: TRBJ2-2
D gene: .
CDR3 DNA: TGTGCCAGCAGTGACTCGATAGTCACCGGGGAGCTGTTTTTT
CDR3 protein: CASSDSIVTGELFF

V gene: TRBV11-2
clone size: .
J gene: TRBJ2-5
D gene: TRBD2
CDR3 DNA: TGTGCCAGCAGCTTAGATCCCCCTAGCGGGGCCATGGGAGAGACCCAGTACTTC
CDR3 protein: CASSLDPPSGAMGETQYF

V gene: TRBV16
clone size: .
J gene: TRBJ1-5
D gene: .
CDR3 DNA: TGTGCCAGCAGCCATGGGGAGAATCAGCCCCAGCATTTT
CDR3 protein: CASSHGENQPQHF

V gene: TRBV29-1
clone size: .
J gene: TRBJ2-2
D gene: .
CDR3 DNA: TGCAGCGTTGACCTGGCAGGGACCGGGGAGCTGTTTTTT
CDR3 protein: CSVDLAGTGELFF

V gene: TRBV18
clone size: once
J gene: TRBJ2-1
D gene: TRBD2
CDR3 DNA: TGTGCCAGCTCACCTAGCGGGGGGGGTCGTGCTGAGCAGTTCTTC
CDR3 protein: CASSPSGGGRAEQFF

V gene: TRBV19
clone size: .
J gene: TRBJ1-6
D gene: TRBD1
CDR3 DNA: TGTGCCAGTAGTGTGGACAGGGCGATGAATAATTCACCCCTCCACTTT
CDR3 protein: CASSVDRAMNNSPLHF

V gene: TRBV29-1
clone size: few
J gene: TRBJ1-2
D gene: .
CDR3 DNA: TGCAGCGTTGCCGGGCAGGGTACCCATGGCTACACCTTC
CDR3 protein: CSVAGQGTHGYTF

V gene: TRBV7-9
clone size: .
J gene: TRBJ1-5
D gene: TRBD1
CDR3 DNA: TGTGCCAGCAGCCCAGGGACAGGGATCGAGGGGCCCCAGCATTTT
CDR3 protein: CASSPGTGIEGPQHF